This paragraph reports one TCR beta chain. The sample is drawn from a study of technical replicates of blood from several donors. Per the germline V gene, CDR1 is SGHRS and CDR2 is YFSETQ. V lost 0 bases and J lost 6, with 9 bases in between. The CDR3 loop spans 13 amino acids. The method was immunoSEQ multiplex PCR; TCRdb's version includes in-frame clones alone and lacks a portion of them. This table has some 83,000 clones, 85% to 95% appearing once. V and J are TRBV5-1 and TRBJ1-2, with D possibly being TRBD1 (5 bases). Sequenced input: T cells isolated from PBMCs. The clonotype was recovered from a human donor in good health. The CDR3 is CASSLGSGDGYTF. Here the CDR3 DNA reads TGCGCCAGCAGCTTGGGATCGGGGGATGGCTACACCTTC.